These T cell receptor beta chains were read from a single sample in a study of lymphopenia after photon versus proton radiotherapy. Produced via immunoSEQ multiplex PCR; TCRdb's table is partial and in-frame only. Of approximately 70,000 clones listed, roughly 90% are singletons. The source material was peripheral blood, sampled from a patient treated with proton-based radiotherapy. These receptors came from a man older than 75 with esophageal cancer. Both conserved end residues are part of each CDR3. Each record gives: V gene, clone size, D gene, J gene, CDR3 DNA, CDR3 protein. The D gene is left open where the match is weak. Some rows have no size entry. The others give once, few or many, or a class for an expanded clone.

TRBV14,.,.,TRBJ2-2,TGTGCCAGCAGCCAGTTTGACCCTGCGAACACCGGGGAGCTGTTTTTT,CASSQFDPANTGELFF
TRBV30,.,TRBD1,TRBJ1-6,TGTGCCTGGACCAGGGGGGCGGGCAATTCACCCCTCCACTTT,CAWTRGAGNSPLHF
TRBV5-1,.,TRBD1,TRBJ2-5,TGCGCCAGCAGCCTGGGACAGCCCCAAGAGACCCAGTACTTC,CASSLGQPQETQYF
TRBV5-5,.,TRBD1,TRBJ1-6,TGTGCCAGCAGCCTTGGACAGGGAATAAGTAATTCACCCCTCCACTTT,CASSLGQGISNSPLHF
TRBV6-4,few,TRBD1,TRBJ1-1,TGTGCCAGCAGTCCTGACAGGGTTACGGCGTCGGAAGCTTTCTTT,CASSPDRVTASEAFF
TRBV7-6,.,.,TRBJ2-6,TGTGCCAGCAGCTTAGGGGTTAGGAGCGGGGCCAACGTCCTGACTTTC,CASSLGVRSGANVLTF
TRBV6-5,.,.,TRBJ2-3,TGTGCCAGCAGCCCCCCGGGGATCACAGATACGCAGTATTTT,CASSPPGITDTQYF
TRBV4-3,.,.,TRBJ1-5,TGCGCCAGCAGCCAAGACCTAGAGTCTCAGCCCCAGCATTTT,CASSQDLESQPQHF
TRBV30,.,TRBD2,TRBJ2-3,TGTGCCTTTAGCGGGATTAGCACAGATACGCAGTATTTT,CAFSGISTDTQYF
TRBV15,once,.,TRBJ1-4,TGTGCCACCAGCGGAGGCCAAGTAACTAATGAAAAACTGTTTTTT,CATSGGQVTNEKLFF
TRBV10-2,.,TRBD2,TRBJ2-7,TGCGCCAGCAGTAGGGACTACCTCTACGAGCAGTACTTC,CASSRDYLYEQYF
TRBV1,.,.,TRBJ2-1,TGCACCAGCTTCCCAGGGCGGGGGGGGATGTACAATGAGCAGTTCTTC,CTSFPGRGGMYNEQFF
TRBV30,.,.,TRBJ2-7,TGTGCCTGGAGGGGAGCCTACGAGCAGTACTTC,CAWRGAYEQYF
TRBV7-2,.,TRBD2,TRBJ2-1,TGTGCCAGCAGCTCTTTTATCACGGGAGGCCACAATGAGCAGTTCTTC,CASSSFITGGHNEQFF
TRBV6-1,.,.,TRBJ2-5,TGTGCCATCTCCCTGGGGGGAGCCTCTGGCGAAACCCAGTACTTC,CAISLGGASGETQYF